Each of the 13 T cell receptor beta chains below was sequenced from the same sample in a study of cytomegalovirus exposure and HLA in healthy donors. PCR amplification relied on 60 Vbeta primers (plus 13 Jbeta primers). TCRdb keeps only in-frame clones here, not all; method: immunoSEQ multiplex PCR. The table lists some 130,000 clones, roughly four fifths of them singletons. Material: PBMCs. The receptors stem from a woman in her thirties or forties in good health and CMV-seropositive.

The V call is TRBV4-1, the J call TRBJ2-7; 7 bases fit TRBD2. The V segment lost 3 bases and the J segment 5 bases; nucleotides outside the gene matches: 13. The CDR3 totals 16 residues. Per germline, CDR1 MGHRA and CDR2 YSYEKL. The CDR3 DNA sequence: TGCGCCAGCAGCCAGGCCGGGAGGCAGGGTCTCGACGAGCAGTACTTC. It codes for CASSQAGRQGLDEQYF.

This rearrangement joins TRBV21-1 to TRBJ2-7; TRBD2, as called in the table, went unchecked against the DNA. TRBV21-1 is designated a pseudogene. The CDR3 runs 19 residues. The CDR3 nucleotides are TGTGCCAGCAGCAAAGAAGGGACGACTAGCGGGAGTAACTCCTACGAGCAGTACTTC. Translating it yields CASSKEGTTSGSNSYEQYF.

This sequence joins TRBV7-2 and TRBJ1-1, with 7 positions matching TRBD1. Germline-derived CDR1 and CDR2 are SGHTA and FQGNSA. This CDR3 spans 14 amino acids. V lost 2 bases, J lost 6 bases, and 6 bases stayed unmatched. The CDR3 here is CASSLYRGESEAFF. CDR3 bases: TGTGCCAGCAGCTTATACAGGGGCGAGTCTGAAGCTTTCTTT.

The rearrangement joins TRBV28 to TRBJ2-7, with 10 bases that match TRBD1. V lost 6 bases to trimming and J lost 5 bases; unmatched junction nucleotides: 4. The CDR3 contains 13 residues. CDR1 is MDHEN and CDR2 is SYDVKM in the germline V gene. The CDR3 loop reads CASRHGTGDEQYF. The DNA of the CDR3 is TGTGCCAGCAGACACGGGACAGGGGACGAGCAGTACTTC.

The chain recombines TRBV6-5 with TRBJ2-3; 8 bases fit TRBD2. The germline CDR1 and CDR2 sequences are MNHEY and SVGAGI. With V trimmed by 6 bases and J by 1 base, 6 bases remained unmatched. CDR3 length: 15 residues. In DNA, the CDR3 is TGTGCCAGCAGCCGACGGGAGGGGGGCACAGATACGCAGTATTTT. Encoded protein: CASSRREGGTDTQYF.

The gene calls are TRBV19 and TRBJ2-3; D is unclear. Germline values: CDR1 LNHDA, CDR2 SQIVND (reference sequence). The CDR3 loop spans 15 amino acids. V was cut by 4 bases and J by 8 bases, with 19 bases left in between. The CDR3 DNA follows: TGTGCCAGTAGTAATAGAGACTCACTAATCGGTACGCAGTATTTT. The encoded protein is CASSNRDSLIGTQYF.

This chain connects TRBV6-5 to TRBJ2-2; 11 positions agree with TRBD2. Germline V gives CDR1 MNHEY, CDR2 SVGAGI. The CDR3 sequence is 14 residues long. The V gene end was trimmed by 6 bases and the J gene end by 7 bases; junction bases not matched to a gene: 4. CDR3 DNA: TGTGCCAGCAGAGAACTAGCGGGAGACGGGGAGCTGTTTTTT. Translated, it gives CASRELAGDGELFF.

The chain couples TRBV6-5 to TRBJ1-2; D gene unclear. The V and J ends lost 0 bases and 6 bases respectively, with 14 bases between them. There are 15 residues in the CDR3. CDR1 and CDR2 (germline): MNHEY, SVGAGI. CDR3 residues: CASSYSMTSTNGYTF. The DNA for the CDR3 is TGTGCCAGCAGTTACTCGATGACGTCGACAAATGGCTACACCTTC.

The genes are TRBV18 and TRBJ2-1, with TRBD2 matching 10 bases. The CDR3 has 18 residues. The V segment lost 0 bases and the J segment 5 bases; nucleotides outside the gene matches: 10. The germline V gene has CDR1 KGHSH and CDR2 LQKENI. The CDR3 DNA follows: TGTGCCAGCTCACCACCAAATACCGGGACTAGCGTAGACAATGAGCAGTTCTTC. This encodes CASSPPNTGTSVDNEQFF. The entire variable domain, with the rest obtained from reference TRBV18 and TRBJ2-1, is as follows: NAGVMQNPRHLVRRRGQEARLRCSPMKGHSHVYWYRQLPEEGLKFMVYLQKENIIDESGMPKERFSAEFPKEGPSILRIQQVVRGDSAAYFCASSPPNTGTSVDNEQFFGPGTRLTVL.

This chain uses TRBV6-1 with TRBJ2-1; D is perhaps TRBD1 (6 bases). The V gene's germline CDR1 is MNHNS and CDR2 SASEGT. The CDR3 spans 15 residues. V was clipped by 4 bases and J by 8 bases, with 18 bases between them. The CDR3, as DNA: TGTGCCAGCAGTGCTACAGGGTTGTTTTCCGATGAGCAGTTCTTC. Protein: CASSATGLFSDEQFF.

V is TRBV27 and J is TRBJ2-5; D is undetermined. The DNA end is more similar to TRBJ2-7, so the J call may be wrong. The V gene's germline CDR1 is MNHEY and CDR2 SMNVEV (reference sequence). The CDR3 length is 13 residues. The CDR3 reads CATTPRSGYEQYF. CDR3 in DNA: TGTGCCACCACTCCCCGTTCAGGCTACGAGCAGTACTTC.

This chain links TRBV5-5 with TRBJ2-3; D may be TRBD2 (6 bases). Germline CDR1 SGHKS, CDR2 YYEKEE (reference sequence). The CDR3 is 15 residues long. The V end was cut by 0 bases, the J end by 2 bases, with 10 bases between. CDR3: CASSLELAATDTQYF. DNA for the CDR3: TGTGCCAGCAGCTTGGAACTAGCAGCCACAGATACGCAGTATTTT.

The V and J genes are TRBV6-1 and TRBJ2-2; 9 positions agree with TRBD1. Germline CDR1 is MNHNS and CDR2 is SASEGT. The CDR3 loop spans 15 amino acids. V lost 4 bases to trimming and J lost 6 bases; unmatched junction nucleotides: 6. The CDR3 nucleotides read TGTGCCAGCAGTGCGGGACAGGGCATTCCCGGGGAGCTGTTTTTT. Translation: CASSAGQGIPGELFF.